This record looks at one TCR beta chain sequence and its context. Germline-derived CDR1 and CDR2 are MNHEY and SMNVEV (reference sequence). The CDR3 spans 13 residues. J gave up 3 bases and V 5 bases, and 3 bases lay outside the gene matches. The data derive from a study of blood T cell repertoires in COVID-19. For the study at large: Whether acute or convalescent, the COVID-19 samples came from the United States, Italy and Spain. Sample material is recorded as cDNA or gDNA derived from T cells, B-cell-depleted T cells, or PBMCs.

In the original processing: The authors estimated nucleated cell counts from reference gene primer amplification. The repertoire was sequenced with immunoSEQ multiplex PCR; TCRdb's copy has only in-frame clones and lacks some. The V and J calls and the clone size are those of that table, but D and trimming were determined from the DNA. This sample has 100,000 to 150,000 clones, with roughly 86% found just once. J is TRBJ2-7 and V is TRBV27; 8 bases map to TRBD1. The source is an older woman with acute or convalescent COVID-19. The sequenced sample consisted of peripheral blood. The chain's CDR3 is CASSGQGYYEQYF. CDR3 sequence (DNA): TGTGCCAGCAGTGGACAGGGTTACTACGAGCAGTACTTC.